Below are 18 T cell receptor beta chains sequenced from a single sample in a study of human thymus T cells (dated by TCRdb to 2020 to 2022). Library prep was done by the immunoSEQ multiplex PCR assay. Entries here come from immuneACCESS through TCRdb and include only in-frame sequences with V and J called. Some clones fail to appear in such tables; in the studies checked, an unresolved V gene covers under half of the shortfall, and the cause of the remainder is unknown. The sample table shows 55,000 to 70,000 clones, and around 94% are seen once. Roughly 5.7% of the sample is held by the ten biggest clonotypes. Sequencing used blood. These receptors were taken from a boy under three years old with a congenital heart defect but otherwise immunologically healthy.

This clone came up once. This chain links TRBV7-8 with TRBJ2-1, with D perhaps matching TRBD1 (5 bases). V was trimmed by 1 base and J by 5 bases, leaving 18 bases between them. The CDR3 is 17 residues long. CDR1 and CDR2 from the germline V gene are SGHVS and FQNEAQ. CDR3 protein: CASSLVRGSLPDNEQFF. The CDR3 DNA reads TGTGCCAGCAGCTTAGTAAGGGGCAGTTTACCGGACAATGAGCAGTTCTTC.

V gene TRBV5-1 combines with J gene TRBJ2-3; 9 bases are a match to TRBD1. The CDR3 extends over 15 amino acids. V was clipped by 4 bases and J by 6 bases; unmatched bases: 9. The V gene's germline CDR1 is SGHRS and CDR2 YFSETQ. This CDR3 reads CASSPLQGAGDTQYF. The CDR3, as DNA: TGCGCCAGCAGCCCTCTACAGGGGGCTGGTGATACGCAGTATTTT.

The rearrangement uses TRBV6-1 and TRBJ2-1, with 13 positions matching TRBD2. This CDR3 spans 15 amino acids. Trimming at V came to 6 bases and at J to 8 bases, leaving 7 bases not matched to a gene. The germline gives CDR1 MNHNS, CDR2 SASEGT. In nucleotides, the CDR3 is TGTGCCAGCAGACCGGGACTAGCGGGATTTGATGAGCAGTTCTTC. The encoded protein is CASRPGLAGFDEQFF.

This rearrangement joins TRBV27 to TRBJ2-2; perhaps TRBD1 as D (6 bases). V dropped 5 bases and J dropped 1 base, with 14 bases sitting between them. The CDR3 is made up of 16 amino acids. Germline assignment: CDR1 MNHEY and CDR2 SMNVEV (reference sequence). In DNA, the CDR3 is TGTGCCAGCAGTCCTAGGCGCAGGGGGAACACCGGGGAGCTGTTTTTT. It codes for CASSPRRRGNTGELFF.

The genes are TRBV6-5 and TRBJ1-1; D is ambiguous. This CDR3 has 16 amino acids. Trimming cost V 0 bases and J 4 bases, with 15 bases left between them. Germline-derived CDR1 and CDR2 are MNHEY and SVGAGI. DNA for the CDR3: TGTGCCAGCAGTTACTCGTTGTCACCTGTTGGCACTGAAGCTTTCTTT. Its translation is CASSYSLSPVGTEAFF.

The chain employs TRBV18 and TRBJ2-1; 8 bases fit TRBD1. The length of the CDR3 is 14 residues. Germline lookup yields CDR1 KGHSH and CDR2 LQKENI. V trimming: 2 bases; J trimming: 6 bases; junction bases outside the gene matches: 3. The CDR3: CASSPVTGGNEQFF. CDR3 DNA: TGTGCCAGCTCACCAGTTACAGGGGGCAATGAGCAGTTCTTC.

The rearrangement joins TRBV27 to TRBJ2-1; TRBD1 matches 9 bases. Germline CDR1 reads MNHEY; CDR2 reads SMNVEV (reference sequence). V shed 6 bases and J 12 bases; nucleotides not matched to a gene: 6. This CDR3 comprises 12 residues. The CDR3 loop reads CASRMDRGPQFF. The CDR3 nucleotides read TGTGCCAGCAGGATGGACAGGGGTCCGCAGTTCTTC.

The chain links TRBV27 to TRBJ2-2; weak D call: TRBD2 (5 bases). Germline V lookup: CDR1 MNHEY, CDR2 SMNVEV (reference sequence). The CDR3 has 16 amino acids. The ends were cut back, 4 bases at V and 0 bases at J, with 12 bases in the middle. The DNA for the CDR3 is TGTGCCAGCAGTTCTACCGGGATCTCGAACACCGGGGAGCTGTTTTTT. Its translation: CASSSTGISNTGELFF.

The gene calls are TRBV10-3 and TRBJ1-5; no firm D call. The CDR3 runs to 13 residues. The germline gives CDR1 ENHRY, CDR2 SYGVKD. Trimming cost V 4 bases and J 1 base, with 5 bases left between them. The CDR3 coding sequence is TGTGCCATCAGTGGGCAGAGCAATCAGCCCCAGCATTTT. Protein sequence: CAISGQSNQPQHF.

CDR3 in amino acids: CASSWGSWGAANIQYF. CDR3 nucleotides: TGCGCCAGCAGCTGGGGTTCGTGGGGGGCCGCAAACATTCAGTACTTC. The V gene is TRBV5-1, the J gene TRBJ2-4; D could derive from TRBD1 or TRBD2 (6 bases each). The CDR3 sequence is 16 residues long. Trimming removed 3 bases from V and 6 bases from J, with 19 bases in between. CDR1 SGHRS and CDR2 YFSETQ come from the germline V gene.

The rearrangement uses TRBV5-4 and TRBJ2-5; D tentatively fits TRBD1 or TRBD2 (7 bases each). CDR1 and CDR2 from the germline V gene are SGHNT and YYREEE (reference sequence). V lost 4 bases, J lost 2 bases, and 15 bases lay in between. This CDR3 is 15 amino acids long. The CDR3 here is CASSRGRGGQETQYF. The CDR3 nucleotides read TGTGCCAGCAGCCGGGGCAGGGGGGGACAAGAGACCCAGTACTTC.

V and J are TRBV15 and TRBJ2-7; a possible D gene is TRBD2 (6 bases). Trimming stripped 3 bases from V and 0 bases from J, with 18 bases between. The CDR3 extends over 17 amino acids. Germline CDR1 is LNHNV and CDR2 is YYDKDF (reference sequence). The chain's CDR3 is CATSRGGPGLRSYEQYF. The CDR3, as DNA: TGTGCCACCAGCAGGGGGGGTCCGGGACTGCGCTCCTACGAGCAGTACTTC.

This clone appeared a single time. This chain links TRBV4-2 with TRBJ1-1, with D unresolved. The germline gives CDR1 LGHNA, CDR2 YNFKEQ. This CDR3 comprises 15 residues. With 0 bases removed from V and 5 bases from J, the gap between germline ends came to 13 bases. CDR3 coding DNA: TGTGCCAGCAGCCAAGAATCTCGGGGTAGGACTGAAGCTTTCTTT. Translated: CASSQESRGRTEAFF.

The chain is built from TRBV19 and TRBJ1-4, with D possibly being TRBD1 (6 bases). The ends were cut back, 5 bases at V and 8 bases at J, with 18 bases in the middle. The CDR3 loop spans 15 amino acids. The germline CDR1 and CDR2 sequences are LNHDA and SQIVND (reference sequence). CDR3 sequence reads: CASSLTGRGGEKLFF. CDR3 nucleotide sequence: TGTGCCAGTAGTCTAACCGGCAGGGGAGGGGAAAAACTGTTTTTT.

V and J are TRBV12-5 and TRBJ2-2, with 8 bases matching TRBD2. The CDR3 loop spans 17 amino acids. V dropped 5 bases and J dropped 1; count of bases not matched to a gene: 9. Germline CDR1 reads LGHNT; CDR2 reads FRNRAP. CDR3 residues: CASGPSQAGENTGELFF. The CDR3 nucleotides are TGTGCTAGTGGTCCCTCACAAGCGGGAGAGAACACCGGGGAGCTGTTTTTT.

V is TRBV6-5 and J is TRBJ1-5; the D gene is possibly TRBD1 (6 bases). The germline V gene encodes CDR1 MNHEY and CDR2 SVGAGI. Trimming pared 4 bases from V and 2 bases from J, leaving 9 bases between. The CDR3 sequence is 14 residues long. CDR3 amino acids: CASSLGGGNQPQHF. CDR3 bases: TGTGCCAGCAGTTTAGGGGGTGGCAATCAGCCCCAGCATTTT.

The chain uses TRBV28 and TRBJ1-5; the D is unclear. Per the germline V gene, CDR1 is MDHEN and CDR2 is SYDVKM. Trimming took 3 bases from V and 7 from J, leaving 16 bases between them. This CDR3 is built from 15 residues. The CDR3 here is CASSFSFEFSQPQHF. The CDR3 nucleotides are TGTGCCAGCAGTTTCTCGTTTGAGTTTTCCCAGCCCCAGCATTTT.

The V call is TRBV7-8, the J call TRBJ2-7, with TRBD2 identical over 7 bases. Germline V gene data show CDR1 as SGHVS and CDR2 as FQNEAQ. After removal of 2 bases from V and 10 bases from J, the junction contained 8 bases not matched to a gene. The CDR3 runs 13 residues. This CDR3 is CASSLSREGGQYF. The CDR3 bases are TGTGCCAGCAGCTTATCTAGGGAGGGCGGACAGTACTTC.